This T cell receptor beta chain was profiled in a study of T-cell reconstitution after alpha-beta-depleted transplantation in children. The V gene lost 4 bases and the J gene lost 3 bases, with 16 bases spanning the gap. This CDR3 region has 15 residues. CDR1 is SGHTA and CDR2 is FQGNSA in the germline V gene. In this sample, this clonotype turned up many times. TCRbeta library preparation incorporated unique molecular identifiers. Using its own MiXCR run on the PCR reads, TCRdb lists one record per CDR3 protein. Among about 400,000 distinct CDR3 sequences, about an eighth were seen once, and the ten largest hold about 3.9%.

Here the sequenced sample was PBMCs, taken from the stem cell graft. This sequence joins TRBV7-2 and TRBJ2-7; the D gene is possibly TRBD1 (5 bases). The receptor was isolated from a human donor who donated a stem cell graft to a child with Fanconi anemia. As DNA, the CDR3 is TGTGCCAGCAGCTCCCCTGACAGAGGCGGCTACGAGCAGTACTTC. It specifies CASSSPDRGGYEQYF.